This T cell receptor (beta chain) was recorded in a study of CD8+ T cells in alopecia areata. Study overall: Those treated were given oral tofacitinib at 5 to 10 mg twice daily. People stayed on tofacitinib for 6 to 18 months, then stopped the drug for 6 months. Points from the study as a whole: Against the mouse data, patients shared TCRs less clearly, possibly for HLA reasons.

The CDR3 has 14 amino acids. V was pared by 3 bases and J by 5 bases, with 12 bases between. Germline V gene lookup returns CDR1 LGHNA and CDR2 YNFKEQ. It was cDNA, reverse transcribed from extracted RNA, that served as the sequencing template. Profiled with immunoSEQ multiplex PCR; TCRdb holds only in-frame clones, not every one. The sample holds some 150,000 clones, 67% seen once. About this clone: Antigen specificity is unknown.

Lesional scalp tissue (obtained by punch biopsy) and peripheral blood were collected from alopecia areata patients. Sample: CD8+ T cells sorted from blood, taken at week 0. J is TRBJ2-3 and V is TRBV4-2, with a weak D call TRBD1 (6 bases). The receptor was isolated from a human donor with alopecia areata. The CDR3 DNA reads TGTGCCAGCAGCCAGACAGGACGGGAAGATACGCAGTATTTT. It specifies CASSQTGREDTQYF.